Sequencing of this T cell receptor (beta chain) was carried out in a study of blood T cell repertoires in COVID-19. Study at large: The United States, Italy and Spain were the sources of the acute and convalescent COVID-19 samples. PBMCs, B-cell-depleted T cells, or T cells were the source of the cDNA or gDNA that made up the material.

V gave up 4 bases and J gave up 1 base, with 10 bases separating them. CDR3 length: 14 residues. Germline V gene lookup returns CDR1 MNHEY and CDR2 SVGAGI. This clone was counted a few times. In the study's own analysis: It was from reference gene primer amplification that nucleated cell counts were estimated. Here immunoSEQ multiplex PCR was the method, and the copy in TCRdb shows in-frame clones only, minus some. V and J calls and clone size are those listed in that table; D and trimming were worked out from the DNA. The sample holds roughly 84,000 clones, roughly 80% seen once. The source is a woman aged 80 or over with acute or convalescent COVID-19. The genes are TRBV6-5 and TRBJ1-1; maybe TRBD1 (5 bases). Material: peripheral blood. CDR3 sequence (DNA): TGTGCCAGCAGTTGGAGGGGAAAGAACACTGAAGCTTTCTTT. This encodes CASSWRGKNTEAFF.